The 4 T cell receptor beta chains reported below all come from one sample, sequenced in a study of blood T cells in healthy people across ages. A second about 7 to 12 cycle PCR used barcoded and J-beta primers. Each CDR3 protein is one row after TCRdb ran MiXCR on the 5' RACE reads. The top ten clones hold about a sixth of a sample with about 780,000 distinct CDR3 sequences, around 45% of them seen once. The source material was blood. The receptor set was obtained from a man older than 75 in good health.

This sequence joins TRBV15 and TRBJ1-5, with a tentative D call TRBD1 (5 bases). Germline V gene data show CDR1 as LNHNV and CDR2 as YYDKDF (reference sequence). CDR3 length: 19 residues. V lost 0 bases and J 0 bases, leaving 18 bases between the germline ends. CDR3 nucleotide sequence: TGTGCCACCAGCAGAGATAATTCGGGGGGATTATATAGCAATCAGCCCCAGCATTTT. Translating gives CATSRDNSGGLYSNQPQHF.

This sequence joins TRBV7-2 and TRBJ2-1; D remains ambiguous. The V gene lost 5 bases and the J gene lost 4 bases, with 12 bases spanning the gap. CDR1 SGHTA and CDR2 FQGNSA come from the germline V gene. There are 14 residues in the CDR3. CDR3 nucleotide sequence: TGTGCCAGCAGCCCCCGACTGGTTTACAATGAGCAGTTCTTC. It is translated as CASSPRLVYNEQFF.

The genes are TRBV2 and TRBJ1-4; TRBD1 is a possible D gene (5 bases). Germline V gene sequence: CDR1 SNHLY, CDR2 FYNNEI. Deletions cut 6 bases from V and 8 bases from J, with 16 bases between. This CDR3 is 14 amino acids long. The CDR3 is CASRGTAGYEKLFF. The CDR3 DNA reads TGTGCCAGCAGAGGGACCGCCGGATACGAAAAACTGTTTTTT. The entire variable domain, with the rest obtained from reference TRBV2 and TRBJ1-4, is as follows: EPEVTQTPSHQVTQMGQEVILRCVPISNHLYFYWYRQILGQKVEFLVSFYNNEISEKSEIFDDQFSVERPDGSNFTLKIRSTKLEDSAMYFCASRGTAGYEKLFFGSGTQLSVL.

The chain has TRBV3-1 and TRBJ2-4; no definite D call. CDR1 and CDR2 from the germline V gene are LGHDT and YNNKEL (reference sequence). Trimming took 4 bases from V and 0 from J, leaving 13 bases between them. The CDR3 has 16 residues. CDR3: CASSRASSEAKNIQYF. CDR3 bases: TGTGCCAGCAGCCGAGCCTCCTCGGAAGCCAAAAACATTCAGTACTTC.